Presented here are 17 T cell receptor beta chains from one specimen sequenced in a study of glioma-infiltrating T cells after dendritic cell vaccination. Produced via immunoSEQ multiplex PCR; TCRdb's table is partial and in-frame only. This table has around 97,000 clones, 81% appearing once. This specimen was blood, taken before dendritic cell vaccination. These receptors were collected from a human donor with glioblastoma.

The chain uses TRBV6-5 and TRBJ2-7; D may be TRBD2 (5 bases). From germline, CDR1 is MNHEY and CDR2 SVGAGI. V gave up 11 bases and J gave up 7 bases, with 18 bases separating them. CDR3 length equals 12 residues. The CDR3 loop is CAARTGNREQYF. The CDR3 DNA reads as TGTGCCGCCCGGACGGGGAATCGAGAGCAGTACTTC.

The J gene is TRBJ2-7, the V gene TRBV19; 10 positions match TRBD1. CDR1 is LNHDA and CDR2 is SQIVND in the germline V gene (reference sequence). V lost 4 bases to trimming and J lost 3 bases; unmatched junction nucleotides: 6. The CDR3 is made up of 15 amino acids. CDR3 in amino acids: CASSTGTGDNYEQYF. For the CDR3, the DNA is TGTGCCAGTAGTACCGGGACAGGGGATAACTACGAGCAGTACTTC.

The gene calls are TRBV21-1 and TRBJ1-6. TRBV21-1 is a known pseudogene. The CDR3 is 14 residues long. This CDR3 is CASTFRGEDSPLHF. In nucleotides, the CDR3 is TGTGCCAGCACCTTCCGGGGGGAAGATTCACCCCTCCACTTT.

A few counts support this clone. The rearrangement uses TRBV5-1 and TRBJ1-5, with D perhaps matching TRBD1 (6 bases). This CDR3 region has 15 residues. CDR1 is SGHRS, CDR2 YFSETQ, per germline. Trimming stripped 4 bases from V and 10 bases from J, with 21 bases between. Written as DNA, the CDR3 is TGCGCCAGCAGCCTGGGACCCGGTGAAGGGGGACCCCAGCATTTT. Its protein is CASSLGPGEGGPQHF.

This clone has only a few counts. Other nucleotide sequences from this sample produce the same CDR3. The rearrangement links TRBV2 to TRBJ2-5; D not certain. Trimming removed 5 bases from V and 2 bases from J, with 9 bases in between. Per germline, CDR1 SNHLY and CDR2 FYNNEI. CDR3 length equals 13 residues. CDR3 protein: CASSISRQETQYF. CDR3 bases: TGTGCCAGCAGTATAAGCCGGCAAGAGACCCAGTACTTC.

The chain couples TRBV7-9 to TRBJ2-7; TRBD1 aligns across 9 bases. This CDR3 region has 15 residues. J lost 4 bases, V lost 1 base, and 5 bases had no gene match. The germline V gene encodes CDR1 SEHNR and CDR2 FQNEAQ (reference sequence). As DNA, the CDR3 is TGTGCCAGCAGCTTAGACAGGGGGCAGGGGTACGAGCAGTACTTC. It translates to CASSLDRGQGYEQYF.

The rearrangement joins TRBV5-1 to TRBJ1-6, with 10 nucleotides matching TRBD1. Trimming cost V 4 bases and J 6 bases; bases outside gene matches: 4. Looked up from germline, CDR1 is SGHRS and CDR2 is YFSETQ. The CDR3 loop spans 15 amino acids. CDR3 in DNA: TGCGCCAGCAGCATAGGACAGGGGGGTAATTCACCCCTCCACTTT. Protein product: CASSIGQGGNSPLHF.

On this clone: Other DNA sequences in this sample translate to the same CDR3. The chain has TRBV19 and TRBJ1-6; D ambiguous. Deletions cut 4 bases from V and 4 bases from J, with 5 bases between. Germline CDR1 LNHDA, CDR2 SQIVND (reference sequence). The CDR3 loop spans 13 amino acids. CDR3 residues: CASSKRYNSPLHF. Written as DNA, the CDR3 is TGTGCCAGTAGTAAGCGGTATAATTCACCCCTCCACTTT.

J is TRBJ2-7 and V is TRBV28, with a possible D match to TRBD1 (6 bases). V lost 5 bases to trimming and J lost 1 base, with 15 bases between them. The germline CDR1 and CDR2 sequences are MDHEN and SYDVKM. CDR3 size: 15 residues. The DNA of the CDR3 is TGTGCCAGCAGTCCAGGGGTAGCCCTTTCCTACGAGCAGTACTTC. Amino acids: CASSPGVALSYEQYF.

The chain has TRBV9 and TRBJ1-2; TRBD1 matches at 7 bases. V shed 4 bases and J 0 bases; nucleotides not matched to a gene: 3. This CDR3 is built from 14 residues. Germline-derived CDR1 and CDR2 are SGDLS and YYNGEE. CDR3 nucleotides: TGTGCCAGCAGCACGGACAGGTCTAACTATGGCTACACCTTC. Translating gives CASSTDRSNYGYTF.

Concerning this clone: The identical CDR3 is also encoded by other nucleotide sequences in the sample. This sequence joins TRBV5-1 and TRBJ2-1; 8 bases agree with TRBD1. CDR1 is SGHRS and CDR2 is YFSETQ in the germline V gene. The CDR3 is 15 amino acids. Germline trimming cut 1 base from V and 4 bases from J; bases unmatched to any gene: 4. CDR3 loop: CASSLPDRAYNEQFF. In nucleotides, the CDR3 is TGCGCCAGCAGCTTGCCGGACAGGGCTTACAATGAGCAGTTCTTC.

The chain has TRBV2 and TRBJ1-6, with D tentatively TRBD1 (5 bases). The germline V and J ends were trimmed by 1 base and 7 bases, with 8 bases remaining between them. There are 14 residues in the CDR3. Germline V gene data show CDR1 as SNHLY and CDR2 as FYNNEI. CDR3 sequence: CASSEGTRNSPLHF. CDR3 coding DNA: TGTGCCAGCAGTGAAGGGACACGGAATTCACCCCTCCACTTT.

The chain links TRBV7-2 to TRBJ2-1, with TRBD2 matching over 9 bases. The germline V gene encodes CDR1 SGHTA and CDR2 FQGNSA. The CDR3 loop spans 16 amino acids. J was trimmed by 0 bases and V by 5 bases; bases with no gene match: 5. The CDR3 loop reads CASSKRGGVSYNEQFF. CDR3 DNA sequence: TGTGCCAGCAGCAAACGCGGGGGGGTCTCCTACAATGAGCAGTTCTTC.

The V call is TRBV7-2, the J call TRBJ2-4; D perhaps matches TRBD1 (6 bases). Trimming shortened V by 4 bases and J by 3 bases, and 10 bases separated the two germline ends. Germline V gives CDR1 SGHTA, CDR2 FQGNSA. The CDR3 is 14 amino acids. DNA of the CDR3: TGTGCCAGCAGCTCTGGGGGCCTCAAAAACATTCAGTACTTC. This codes for CASSSGGLKNIQYF.

V is TRBV7-2 and J is TRBJ2-7, with D possibly TRBD1 on 5 matching bases. Germline values: CDR1 SGHTA, CDR2 FQGNSA. V was trimmed by 1 base and J by 3 bases, leaving 22 bases between them. The CDR3 contains 18 residues. The CDR3 region has the DNA TGTGCCAGCAGCTTAGGGGCCTTTCTTGGCAGGGCGGACTACGAGCAGTACTTC. It is translated as CASSLGAFLGRADYEQYF.

In its sample, this clone was seen a few times. This CDR3 is CASSLFGQRLSYEQYF. The DNA of the CDR3 is TGTGCCAGCAGTTTATTCGGACAGCGGCTCTCCTACGAGCAGTACTTC. The rearrangement joins TRBV28 to TRBJ2-7; TRBD1 is a possible D gene (6 bases). The germline V gene has CDR1 MDHEN and CDR2 SYDVKM. V was shortened by 1 base and J by 0 bases, with 13 bases between the two germline ends. This CDR3 contains 16 residues.

The chain combines TRBV9 with TRBJ2-2; TRBD2 matches 7 bases. The CDR3 consists of 14 residues. V lost 5 bases, J lost 0 bases, and 1 base stayed unmatched. The germline V gene has CDR1 SGDLS and CDR2 YYNGEE. In nucleotides, the CDR3 is TGTGCCAGCAGGGGGACTACGAACACCGGGGAGCTGTTTTTT. Protein sequence: CASRGTTNTGELFF.